The 11 T cell receptor beta chains in this list originate from one sample, sequenced in a study of shared T cell receptors in the human thymus (dated by TCRdb to about 2021). Libraries came from the immunoSEQ multiplex PCR assay. What TCRdb holds here is the immuneACCESS table cut down to in-frame rearrangements. Part of the clones is not present; checked against another copy, under half of the missing clones reflect an unresolved V gene, and the others are unexplained. This sample has hundreds of thousands of clones in its table, and about 80% of those were observed once. The top ten clonotypes cover more than 0.01% of the sample. The sample was also linked to a second study, of human thymus T cells.

Material: thymocytes. These receptors originate from a boy under two years old with a congenital heart defect. Donor details come from another sample of the same person, matched by shared clones.

This rearrangement joins TRBV15 to TRBJ2-2, with 7 bases fitting TRBD2. This CDR3 comprises 17 residues. V was pared by 1 base and J by 2 bases, with 7 bases of the junction left unmatched. The germline V gene has CDR1 LNHNV and CDR2 YYDKDF (reference sequence). For the CDR3, the DNA is TGTGCCACCAGCAGAGCCCCCCTAGCGGTCAACACCGGGGAGCTGTTTTTT. It encodes CATSRAPLAVNTGELFF.

The J gene is TRBJ2-5, the V gene TRBV15, with TRBD1 identical over 9 bases. Germline V gene lookup returns CDR1 LNHNV and CDR2 YYDKDF (reference sequence). J was trimmed by 1 base and V by 8 bases; bases with no gene match: 11. CDR3 length: 16 amino acids. CDR3 amino acids: CATGTGRTYFQETQYF. In DNA, the CDR3 is TGTGCCACCGGGACAGGGAGAACGTACTTCCAAGAGACCCAGTACTTC.

The V call is TRBV2, the J call TRBJ1-5; unclear D gene. The CDR3 length is 16 residues. V was clipped by 5 bases and J by 0 bases, with 14 bases between them. Germline lookup yields CDR1 SNHLY and CDR2 FYNNEI. CDR3 in amino acids: CASSQTAGDSNQPQHF. The CDR3 DNA reads TGTGCCAGCAGTCAAACGGCGGGAGATAGCAATCAGCCCCAGCATTTT.

The V gene is TRBV2, the J gene TRBJ2-5; D perhaps matches TRBD2 (5 bases). Germline CDR1 reads SNHLY; CDR2 reads FYNNEI. The ends were cut back, 1 base at V and 1 base at J, with 7 bases in the middle. CDR3 length: 14 amino acids. CDR3 in DNA: TGTGCCAGCAGTGAAGTGGACTTCCAAGAGACCCAGTACTTC. Translated, it gives CASSEVDFQETQYF. Full variable domain (rest looked up from reference TRBV2 and TRBJ2-5): EPEVTQTPSHQVTQMGQEVILRCVPISNHLYFYWYRQILGQKVEFLVSFYNNEISEKSEIFDDQFSVERPDGSNFTLKIRSTKLEDSAMYFCASSEVDFQETQYFGPGTRLLVL.

This chain links TRBV6-6 with TRBJ2-4; D perhaps matches TRBD1 (6 bases). CDR3 size: 16 residues. V lost 4 bases and J 3 bases, leaving 16 bases between the germline ends. From germline, CDR1 is MNHNY and CDR2 SVGAGI (reference sequence). In DNA, the CDR3 is TGTGCCAGCAGTTCCCCGGGAAACAGGGACAAAAACATTCAGTACTTC. Protein: CASSSPGNRDKNIQYF.

V is TRBV6-1 and J is TRBJ2-3; 12 bases line up with TRBD2. Germline CDR1 MNHNS, CDR2 SASEGT. V gave up 4 bases and J gave up 0 bases; unmatched junction bases: 8. The CDR3 is 18 amino acids. CDR3 bases: TGTGCCAGCAGTGGGGATCTAGCGGGAGGGAGGAGCACAGATACGCAGTATTTT. Its translation: CASSGDLAGGRSTDTQYF.

CDR3 protein: CASSPGPGSGYEQYF. CDR3 DNA sequence: TGCGCCAGCAGCCCGGGGCCGGGAAGCGGGTACGAGCAGTACTTC. The chain has TRBV4-1 and TRBJ2-7, with D possibly TRBD2 on 6 matching bases. V was shortened by 4 bases and J by 4 bases, with 17 bases between the two germline ends. From germline, CDR1 is MGHRA and CDR2 YSYEKL. This CDR3 region has 15 residues.

Concerning this clone itself: Other nucleotide sequences in the sample specify the same CDR3. V usage is TRBV27 and J usage is TRBJ2-5, with 8 bases identical to TRBD2. Germline-derived CDR1 and CDR2 are MNHEY and SMNVEV (reference sequence). The V segment lost 5 bases and the J segment 5 bases; nucleotides outside the gene matches: 4. The length of the CDR3 is 13 residues. The CDR3 loop is CASSRGGRETQYF. DNA of the CDR3: TGTGCCAGCAGTCGGGGGGGCAGGGAGACCCAGTACTTC.

The V call is TRBV27, the J call TRBJ2-3; TRBD2 matches 11 bases. V shed 5 bases, J shed 6 bases, and the junction held 10 bases outside the gene matches. There are 16 residues in the CDR3. Germline loops: CDR1 MNHEY, CDR2 SMNVEV (reference sequence). CDR3 in DNA: TGTGCCAGCAGTCCTTTTAGCGGGAGGGGCGGGGATACGCAGTATTTT. Residues: CASSPFSGRGGDTQYF.

The chain joins TRBV4-1 to TRBJ2-6; maybe TRBD1 (5 bases). Germline V gives CDR1 MGHRA, CDR2 YSYEKL. V gave up 3 bases and J gave up 4 bases, with 16 bases separating them. The CDR3 length is 17 residues. CDR3 region: CASSHGAARAGANVLTF. The CDR3 DNA reads TGCGCCAGCAGCCATGGGGCCGCCCGGGCCGGGGCCAACGTCCTGACTTTC.

The J gene is TRBJ2-3, the V gene TRBV4-1; 11 positions match TRBD2. The CDR3 length is 17 residues. With V trimmed by 1 base and J by 2 bases, 5 bases remained unmatched. Germline values: CDR1 MGHRA, CDR2 YSYEKL. The CDR3 DNA sequence: TGCGCCAGCAGCCAAGGGCCTAGCGGGAGGAACACAGATACGCAGTATTTT. Its translation is CASSQGPSGRNTDTQYF.